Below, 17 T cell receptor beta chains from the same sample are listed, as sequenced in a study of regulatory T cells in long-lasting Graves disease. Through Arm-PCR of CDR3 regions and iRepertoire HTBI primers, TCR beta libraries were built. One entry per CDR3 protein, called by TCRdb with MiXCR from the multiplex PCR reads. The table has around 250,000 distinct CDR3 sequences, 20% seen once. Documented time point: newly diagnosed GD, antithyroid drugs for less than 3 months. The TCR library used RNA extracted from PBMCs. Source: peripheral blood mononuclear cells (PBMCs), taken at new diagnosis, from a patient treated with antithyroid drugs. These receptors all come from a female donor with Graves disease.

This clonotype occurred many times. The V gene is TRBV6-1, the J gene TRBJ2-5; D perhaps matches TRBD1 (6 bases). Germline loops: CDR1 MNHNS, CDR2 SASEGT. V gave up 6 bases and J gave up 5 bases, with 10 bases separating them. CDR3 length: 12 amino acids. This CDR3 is CASRNRAETQYF. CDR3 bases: TGTGCCAGCAGAAACAGGGCGGAGACCCAGTACTTC.

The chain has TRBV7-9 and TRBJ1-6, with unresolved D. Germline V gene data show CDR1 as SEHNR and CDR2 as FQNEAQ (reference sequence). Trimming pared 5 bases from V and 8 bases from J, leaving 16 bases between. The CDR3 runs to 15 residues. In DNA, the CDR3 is TGTGCCAGCAGCACCCAAGACCGGACGGATTCACCCCTCCACTTT. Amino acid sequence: CASSTQDRTDSPLHF.

The chain's CDR3 is CASSDLRSWHNEQFF. The CDR3 nucleotides are TGTGCCAGCAGTGATCTCAGGTCCTGGCACAATGAGCAGTTCTTC. The J gene is TRBJ2-1, the V gene TRBV25-1; D gene unclear. CDR3 length: 15 amino acids. In germline, CDR1 is MGHDK, CDR2 SYGVNS. V lost 3 bases and J lost 5, with 14 bases in between.

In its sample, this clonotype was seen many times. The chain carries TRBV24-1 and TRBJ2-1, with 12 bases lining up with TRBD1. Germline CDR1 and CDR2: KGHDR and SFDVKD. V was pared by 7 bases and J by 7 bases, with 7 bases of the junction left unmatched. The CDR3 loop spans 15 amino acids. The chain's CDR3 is CATSPGQGAFNEQFF. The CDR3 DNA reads TGTGCCACCAGCCCGGGACAGGGGGCTTTTAATGAGCAGTTCTTC.

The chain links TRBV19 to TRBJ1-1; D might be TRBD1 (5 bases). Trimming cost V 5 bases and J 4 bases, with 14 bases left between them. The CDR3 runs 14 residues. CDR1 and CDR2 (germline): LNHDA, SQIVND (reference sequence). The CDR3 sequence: CASSPLVGGTEAFF. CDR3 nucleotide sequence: TGTGCCAGTAGTCCCTTAGTCGGGGGCACTGAAGCTTTCTTT.

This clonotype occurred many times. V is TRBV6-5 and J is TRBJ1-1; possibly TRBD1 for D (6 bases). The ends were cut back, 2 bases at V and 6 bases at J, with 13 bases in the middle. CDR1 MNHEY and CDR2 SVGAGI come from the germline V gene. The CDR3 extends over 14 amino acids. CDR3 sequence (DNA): TGTGCCAGCAGTTACCTGGCAGGGGAAGCTGAAGCTTTCTTT. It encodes CASSYLAGEAEAFF.

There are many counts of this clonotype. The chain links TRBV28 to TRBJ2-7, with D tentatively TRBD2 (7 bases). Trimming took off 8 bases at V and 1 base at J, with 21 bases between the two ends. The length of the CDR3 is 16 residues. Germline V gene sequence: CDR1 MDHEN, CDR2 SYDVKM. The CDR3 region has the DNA TGTGCCAGCCACCCTTGGGGGGGGCGAGGATCCTACGAGCAGTACTTC. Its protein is CASHPWGGRGSYEQYF.

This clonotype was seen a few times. CDR3 in amino acids: CSVVYYNEQFF. The CDR3 nucleotides are TGCAGCGTTGTCTACTACAATGAGCAGTTCTTC. The chain joins TRBV29-1 to TRBJ2-1, with D unclear. The CDR3 runs to 11 residues. Germline values: CDR1 SQVTM, CDR2 ANQGSEA. V lost 4 bases to trimming and J lost 3 bases, with 4 bases between them.

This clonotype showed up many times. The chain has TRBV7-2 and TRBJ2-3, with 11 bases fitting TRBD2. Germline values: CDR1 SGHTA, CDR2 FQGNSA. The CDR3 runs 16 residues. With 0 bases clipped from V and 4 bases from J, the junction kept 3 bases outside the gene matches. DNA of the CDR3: TGTGCCAGCAGCTTAGCTGGTAGCGGGAGGGCAGATACGCAGTATTTT. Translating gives CASSLAGSGRADTQYF.

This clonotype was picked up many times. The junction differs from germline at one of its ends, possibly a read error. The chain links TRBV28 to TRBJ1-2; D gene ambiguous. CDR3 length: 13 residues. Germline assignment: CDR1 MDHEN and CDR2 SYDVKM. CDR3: CASSLGTSDVLNF. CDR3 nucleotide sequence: TGTGCCAGCAGTTTAGGAACCTCGGATGTGCTCAACTTC.

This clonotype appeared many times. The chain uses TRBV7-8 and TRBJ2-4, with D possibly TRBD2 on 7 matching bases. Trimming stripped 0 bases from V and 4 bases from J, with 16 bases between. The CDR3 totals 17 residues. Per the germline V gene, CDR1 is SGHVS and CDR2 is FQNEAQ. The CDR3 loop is CASSLAPAGQGKNIQYF. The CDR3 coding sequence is TGTGCCAGCAGCTTAGCCCCAGCGGGGCAGGGGAAAAACATTCAGTACTTC.

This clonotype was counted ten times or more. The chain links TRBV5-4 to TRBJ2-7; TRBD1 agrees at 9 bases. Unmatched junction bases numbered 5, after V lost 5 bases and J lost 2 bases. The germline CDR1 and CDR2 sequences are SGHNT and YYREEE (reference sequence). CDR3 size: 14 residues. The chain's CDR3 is CASRPGQGTYEQYF. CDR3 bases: TGTGCCAGCAGACCCGGACAGGGGACCTACGAGCAGTACTTC.

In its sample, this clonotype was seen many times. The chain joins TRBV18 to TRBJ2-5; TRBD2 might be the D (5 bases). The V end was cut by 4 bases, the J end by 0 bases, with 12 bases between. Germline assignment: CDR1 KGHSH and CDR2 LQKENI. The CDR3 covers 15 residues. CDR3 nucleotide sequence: TGTGCCAGCTCACGAGGGTGGGCCCACCAAGAGACCCAGTACTTC. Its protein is CASSRGWAHQETQYF.

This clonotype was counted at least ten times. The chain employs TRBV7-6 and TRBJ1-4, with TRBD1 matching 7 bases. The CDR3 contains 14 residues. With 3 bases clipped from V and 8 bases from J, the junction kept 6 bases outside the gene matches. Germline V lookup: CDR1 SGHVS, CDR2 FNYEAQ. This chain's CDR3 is CASSLGTVAEKLFF. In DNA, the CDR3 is TGTGCCAGCAGCTTGGGGACAGTCGCGGAAAAACTGTTTTTT.

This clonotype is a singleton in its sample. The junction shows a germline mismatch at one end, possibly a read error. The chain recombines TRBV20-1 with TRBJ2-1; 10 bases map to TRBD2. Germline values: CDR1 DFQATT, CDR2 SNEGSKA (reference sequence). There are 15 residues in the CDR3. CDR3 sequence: CSARGLAAPYNEQFF. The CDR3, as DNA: TGCAGTGCCAGAGGACTAGCGGCCCCCTACAATGAGCAGTTCTTC.

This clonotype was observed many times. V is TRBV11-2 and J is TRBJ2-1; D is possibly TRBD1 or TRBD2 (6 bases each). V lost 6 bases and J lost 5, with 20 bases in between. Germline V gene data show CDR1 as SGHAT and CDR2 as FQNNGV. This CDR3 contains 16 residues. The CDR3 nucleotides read TGTGCCAGCAGGCCCCTGCGGAGGGGGAAGGACAATGAGCAGTTCTTC. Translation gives CASRPLRRGKDNEQFF.

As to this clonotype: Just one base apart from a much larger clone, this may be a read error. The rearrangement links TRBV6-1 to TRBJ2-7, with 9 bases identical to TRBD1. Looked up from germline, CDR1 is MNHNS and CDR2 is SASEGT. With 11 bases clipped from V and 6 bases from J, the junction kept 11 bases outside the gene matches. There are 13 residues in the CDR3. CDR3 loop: CAGGGQGKREQYF. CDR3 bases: TGTGCCGGCGGGGGACAGGGAAAACGCGAGCAGTACTTC.